Listed below are T cell receptor beta chains from one sample, sequenced in a study of T-cell reconstitution after alpha-beta-depleted transplantation in children. TCRdb fed the PCR reads into MiXCR, producing one record per CDR3 protein. The sample lists hundreds of thousands of distinct CDR3 sequences; 6.5% to 10% were seen once. Material: PBMCs, mostly from graft donor cells, obtained 180 days after TCRalphabeta/CD19-depleted stem cell transplant. The receptors derive from a male patient between 10 and 17 years old who had a stem cell transplant for acute lymphoblastic leukemia, so the T cells may come from the graft donor. Each CDR3 is given with its conserved first and last residue. A D gene is named only where the DNA matches it firmly. Expanded clones are given a class, and other clones once, few, many or no size at all.

TRBJ2-5	many	TRBV27	TRBD2	CASSSGLAGFGTQYF	TGTGCCAGCAGTTCGGGGCTAGCGGGATTCGGGACCCAGTACTTC
TRBJ2-2	many	TRBV5-1	NA	CASSLGRPANTGELFF	TGCGCCAGCAGCTTGGGGCGGCCTGCGAACACCGGGGAGCTGTTTTTT
TRBJ2-7	many	TRBV28	TRBD1	CASSQGQIPHEQYF	TGTGCCAGCAGCCAGGGACAGATTCCCCACGAGCAGTACTTC
TRBJ2-7	many	TRBV10-3	NA	CAISEEGLYGVYEQYF	TGTGCCATCAGTGAGGAGGGGCTATACGGAGTCTACGAGCAGTACTTC
TRBJ1-2	many	TRBV6-5	TRBD1	CASSYSDRVNYGYTF	TGTGCCAGCAGTTACTCGGACAGGGTTAACTATGGCTACACCTTC
TRBJ2-5	many	TRBV28	NA	CASSSISRTQYF	TGTGCCAGCAGCTCCATAAGTAGGACCCAGTACTTC
TRBJ1-5	NA	TRBV19	NA	CASSIRIGNQPQHF	TGTGCCAGTAGTATAAGAATTGGTAATCAGCCCCAGCATTTT
TRBJ1-1	many	TRBV9	NA	CASSVVTGDLGAFF	TGTGCCAGCAGCGTAGTTACAGGCGACCTAGGAGCTTTCTTT
TRBJ1-1	many	TRBV28	TRBD1	CASSSGGQGVGAFF	TGTGCCAGCAGTTCCGGGGGACAGGGTGTGGGAGCTTTCTTT
TRBJ2-7	few	TRBV20-1	TRBD1	CSASTGSAYEQYF	TGCAGTGCGTCGACAGGGAGCGCCTACGAGCAGTACTTC
TRBJ1-3	many	TRBV29-1	TRBD1	CSVETGQGFGNTIYF	TGCAGCGTTGAAACGGGACAGGGCTTCGGAAACACCATATATTTT
TRBJ2-7	many	TRBV24-1	TRBD2	CATGLAGSPEQYF	TGTGCCACCGGACTAGCGGGATCCCCTGAGCAGTACTTC
TRBJ1-1	NA	TRBV5-6	TRBD1	CASSLARWTGFPPTSMNTEAFF	TGTGCCAGCAGCTTGGCCAGGTGGACAGGGTTCCCCCCCACCTCTATGAACACTGAAGCTTTCTTT
TRBJ2-7	many	TRBV7-9	NA	CASSLSGIGAFSYEQYF	TGTGCCAGCAGCTTGTCGGGTATTGGAGCCTTTTCCTACGAGCAGTACTTC
TRBJ2-7	many	TRBV7-9	NA	CASSLRAGHYEQYF	TGTGCCAGCAGCTTACGTGCGGGTCACTACGAGCAGTACTTC
TRBJ2-7	many	TRBV18	NA	CASSLQGWSSYEQYF	TGTGCCAGCTCACTTCAGGGGTGGAGCTCCTACGAGCAGTACTTC
TRBJ1-2	many	TRBV29-1	NA	CSVDVSTGSRGYGYTF	TGCAGCGTTGACGTCTCCACAGGGAGTAGGGGCTATGGCTACACCTTC
TRBJ2-5	many	TRBV12-3/TRBV12-4	NA	CASSLRGAGETQYF	TGTGCCAGCAGTTTGAGGGGCGCCGGGGAGACCCAGTACTTC
TRBJ2-7	many	TRBV15	NA	CATSREWRADTYEQYF	TGTGCCACCAGCAGAGAGTGGCGGGCGGATACCTACGAGCAGTACTTC
TRBJ2-7	few	TRBV20-1	NA	CSASIARGHTYEQYF	TGCAGTGCTAGCATTGCCCGGGGGCATACCTACGAGCAGTACTTC
TRBJ2-3	many	TRBV7-2	TRBD1	CASRKYRGLKDTQYF	TGTGCCAGCAGAAAGTACAGGGGGCTGAAAGATACGCAGTATTTT
TRBJ1-3	many	TRBV7-2	NA	CASSLQAGVTSGNTIYF	TGTGCCAGCAGCTTACAGGCCGGAGTTACCTCTGGAAACACCATATATTTT
TRBJ1-2	many	TRBV6-1	NA	CASSEVVGGYTF	TGTGCCAGCAGTGAAGTGGTCGGTGGCTACACCTTC
TRBJ1-2	many	TRBV12-3/TRBV12-4	NA	CASSLKRGLGYGYTF	TGTGCCAGCAGTTTAAAACGGGGACTCGGCTATGGCTACACCTTC
TRBJ1-1	many	TRBV6-5	TRBD1	CASSYSRTGITEAFF	TGTGCCAGCAGTTACTCCCGGACAGGAATCACTGAAGCTTTCTTT
TRBJ2-6	many	TRBV27	NA	CASSLSGTGANVLTF	TGTGCCAGCAGTTTAAGTGGAACTGGGGCCAACGTCCTGACTTTC
TRBJ2-3	once	TRBV21-1	NA	CASTEEAGGSTDTQYF	TGTGCCAGCACAGAGGAAGCGGGGGGCAGCACAGATACGCAGTATTTT
TRBJ1-1	many	TRBV15	NA	CATSRARTVNTEAFF	TGTGCCACCAGCAGAGCTCGGACGGTGAACACTGAAGCTTTCTTT
TRBJ2-3	many	TRBV4-3	NA	CASSQGRGADTQYF	TGCGCCAGCAGCCAAGGGAGAGGGGCAGATACGCAGTATTTT
TRBJ2-7	many	TRBV27	NA	CASSPRGVNYEQYF	TGTGCCAGCAGTCCCAGGGGGGTTAACTACGAGCAGTACTTC
TRBJ2-4	many	TRBV29-1	NA	CSVEESSGGDRRDF	TGCAGCGTTGAAGAGTCCAGTGGGGGGGACAGGAGAGACTTC
TRBJ1-4	many	TRBV20-1	TRBD1	CSATGSGQWHEKLFF	TGCAGTGCCACGGGTTCGGGACAGTGGCATGAAAAACTGTTTTTT
TRBJ1-1	many	TRBV20-1	NA	CSAGRWNTEAFF	TGCAGTGCCGGGAGGTGGAACACTGAAGCTTTCTTT
TRBJ2-3	few	TRBV3-1	TRBD2	CATSQDRSGRGTDTQYF	TGTGCCACCAGCCAAGATCGGAGCGGGAGGGGGACAGATACGCAGTATTTT
TRBJ1-1	many	TRBV5-5	NA	CASSLGQMNTEAFF	TGTGCCAGCAGCTTGGGACAGATGAACACTGAAGCTTTCTTT
TRBJ2-1	many	TRBV29-1	NA	CSAQGSSYNEQFF	TGCAGCGCCCAAGGAAGTAGCTACAATGAGCAGTTCTTC
TRBJ2-1	many	TRBV24-1	NA	CATSGRGSGHNEQFF	TGTGCCACCAGTGGTAGGGGTTCGGGTCACAATGAGCAGTTCTTC
TRBJ2-6	many	TRBV12-3/TRBV12-4	NA	CASAFSGANVLTF	TGTGCCAGCGCTTTCTCTGGGGCCAACGTCCTGACTTTC
TRBJ2-1	many	TRBV10-3	TRBD2	CAIRGGARLAGQEQFF	TGTGCCATCAGGGGAGGGGCACGACTAGCGGGACAAGAGCAGTTCTTC
TRBJ1-2	many	TRBV7-9	TRBD1	CASSPGTGRYGYTF	TGTGCCAGCAGCCCCGGGACAGGGCGCTATGGCTACACCTTC
TRBJ2-2	many	TRBV5-1	NA	CASSLAVNTGELFF	TGCGCCAGCAGCTTGGCAGTGAACACCGGGGAGCTGTTTTTT
TRBJ1-1	many	TRBV9	NA	CASSEAGRTEAFF	TGTGCCAGCAGCGAGGCAGGGCGGACTGAAGCTTTCTTT
TRBJ2-7	many	TRBV13	NA	CASSSGRYEQYF	TGTGCCAGCAGCTCGGGACGTTACGAGCAGTACTTC
TRBJ2-1	many	TRBV7-9	TRBD2	CASSSRTSGVRDEQFF	TGTGCCAGCAGCTCTCGGACTAGCGGGGTGAGGGATGAGCAGTTCTTC
TRBJ2-7	many	TRBV5-5	TRBD1	CASSLAWDRSYEQYF	TGTGCCAGCAGCTTGGCCTGGGACAGGTCCTACGAGCAGTACTTC
TRBJ1-5	NA	TRBV20-1	TRBD1	CCARGGQGNQPQHF	TGCTGTGCTAGGGGCGGACAGGGAAATCAGCCCCAGCATTTT
TRBJ1-4	NA	TRBV29-1	NA	CSVARTATNEKLFF	TGCAGCGTTGCCCGGACAGCAACTAATGAAAAACTGTTTTTT
TRBJ2-1	few	TRBV9	TRBD2	CASSVASGLAGEAYNEQFF	TGTGCCAGCAGCGTAGCTTCGGGACTAGCGGGAGAGGCCTACAATGAGCAGTTCTTC
TRBJ2-3	many	TRBV10-3	NA	CAISEEVAQYF	TGTGCCATCAGTGAGGAGGTGGCGCAGTATTTT
TRBJ2-7	many	TRBV6-1	TRBD1	CASSERPQGGAYEQYF	TGTGCCAGCAGTGAACGCCCACAGGGGGGAGCCTACGAGCAGTACTTC
TRBJ1-3	many	TRBV12-3/TRBV12-4	NA	CASSYREPIYF	TGTGCCAGCAGTTACAGGGAGCCCATATATTTT
TRBJ2-5	many	TRBV4-2	TRBD2	CASSQDRKRERGETQYF	TGTGCCAGCAGCCAAGATCGGAAGCGGGAGCGGGGAGAGACCCAGTACTTC
TRBJ1-2	many	TRBV4-1	TRBD1	CASSEGGRDHYGYTF	TGCGCCAGCAGCGAAGGGGGCAGGGACCACTATGGCTACACCTTC
TRBJ1-3	many	TRBV29-1	NA	CSVARREISGNTIYF	TGCAGCGTGGCCCGACGGGAAATCTCTGGAAACACCATATATTTT
TRBJ1-2	many	TRBV27	TRBD1	CASSLDRAYYGYTF	TGTGCCAGCAGTTTGGACAGGGCCTACTATGGCTACACCTTC